The source of this T cell receptor (beta chain) is a study of glioma-infiltrating T cells. From germline, CDR1 is SGHTA and CDR2 FQGNSA. This CDR3 is 17 amino acids long. The V segment lost 9 bases and the J segment 0 bases; nucleotides outside the gene matches: 12. TCR alpha and beta CDR3 regions were amplified from RNA using iRepertoire nested multiplex PCR. In TCRdb, the multiplex PCR reads were re-called with MiXCR into one record per CDR3 protein. The sample comprises about 140,000 distinct CDR3 sequences, roughly two fifths of which are singletons, and 15% to 25% rests with the top ten. The sample was glioma tissue, nonneoplastic brain tissue, or PBMCs (not recorded which). The sequence was collected from a human donor with low-grade glioma or glioblastoma, undergoing nonglioma brain surgery, or in good health (not recorded which). The chain is built from TRBV7-2 and TRBJ1-5, with 9 bases matching TRBD1. The CDR3 protein is CASNLRDRVYSNQPQHF. The CDR3 region has the DNA TGTGCCAGTAACCTCCGGGACAGGGTTTATAGCAATCAGCCCCAGCATTTT.